This note documents a single T cell receptor (beta chain) sequence. This clone has more than one count but fewer than ten. Its antigen is not yet known. Per-nucleotide qualities are absent, and no much larger clonotype sits a single base away. This specimen comes from a study of OX40 agonist ivuxolimab in advanced cancers. Study-level background: Ivuxolimab was an agonistic, fully human IgG2 monoclonal antibody directed against OX40 (CD134), a costimulatory receptor. Intravenous ivuxolimab was administered to patients every 2 weeks at six dose levels: 0.01, 0.1, 0.3, 1.5, 3 and 10 mg/kg. Of the approximately 50 dose-escalation patients, hepatocellular carcinoma was present in roughly 19, melanoma in some 15, renal cell carcinoma in 9 and head and neck cancer in 9. In the dose-escalation cohort, around 80% of patients were male, and the mean age was 60 years with a range of roughly 20 to 85. Patients were allowed to have had prior anti-PD-1, anti-PD-L1 or anti-CTLA-4 therapy, and roughly 40% of the dose-escalation patients had been treated with checkpoint inhibitors. Partial responses occurred in three dose-escalation patients: two with cutaneous melanoma and one with hepatocellular carcinoma. The point of sequencing TCRbeta in the periphery was to test whether ivuxolimab changed TCR sequence diversity and drove clonal T-cell expansion. The paper reports the monotherapy dose-escalation portion (N ≈ 52 patients) of the phase I ivuxolimab trial. The investigation overall reported the following: Antigen specificity was not determined for the clonally expanded peripheral T cells. In partial responders in the 0.1-3.0 mg/kg groups, normalized peripheral clonal expansion was found to be among the lowest, especially among CD8+ T cells. At doses of 0.1 to 3.0 mg/kg, clonal expansion of both CD4+ and CD8+ T cells in blood was seen between baseline and week 6. Low levels of normalized T-cell clonal expansion were also seen in some patients who did not respond. After ivuxolimab, expanded clones were on average more numerous among CD8+ T cells than among CD4+ T cells.

The trial excluded patients who had a history of autoimmune disease or who were on systemic immunosuppression. Peripheral blood for TCR sequencing was drawn from every dose cohort at baseline, at cycle 4 day 1 and at cycle 7 day 1. Samples were obtained from an open-label, multicenter, first-in-human phase I dose-escalation trial of ivuxolimab. The trial enrolled adults with locally advanced or metastatic head and neck squamous cell, hepatocellular, melanoma or renal cell carcinoma. Before TCR sequencing, CD4+ T cells and CD8+ T cells from peripheral blood were sorted into separate populations. Genomic DNA was isolated from the sorted cells so that the TCRbeta CDR3 region could be sequenced. The immunoSEQ Assay was used to sequence the TCRbeta CDR3 regions. The source is immuneACCESS, and TCRdb retained only in-frame sequences with V and J called. Part of the clones is not carried over; for the studies checked, unresolved V genes explain less than half of this, and the remainder is unexplained. In all, the sample holds approximately 72,000 clones, and 80% to 90% of those were seen once. Of the sample, around 0.86% falls within the top ten clones.

The CDR3 sequence holds 15 residues, the cysteine and phenylalanine included. The CDR3 DNA has 45 bases and is translated from base 1. The germline V gene provides CDR1 SGHRS and CDR2 YFSETQ. V lost 4 bases and J lost 2 bases; the stretch between them is 16 bases long. This TCR was sampled from an adult with an advanced solid tumor such as melanoma, head and neck, liver or kidney cancer. In this chain, TRBV5-1 is recombined with TRBJ2-7; possibly the D gene is TRBD2, per 5 matching bases. The sample consisted of CD4+ or CD8+ T cells sorted from blood, taken in a trial of the OX40 agonist ivuxolimab. The CDR3 region has the sequence CASSPGNVGTYEQYF. The sequenced DNA: TGCGCCAGCAGCCCCGGGAACGTGGGGACCTACGAGCAGTACTTC.